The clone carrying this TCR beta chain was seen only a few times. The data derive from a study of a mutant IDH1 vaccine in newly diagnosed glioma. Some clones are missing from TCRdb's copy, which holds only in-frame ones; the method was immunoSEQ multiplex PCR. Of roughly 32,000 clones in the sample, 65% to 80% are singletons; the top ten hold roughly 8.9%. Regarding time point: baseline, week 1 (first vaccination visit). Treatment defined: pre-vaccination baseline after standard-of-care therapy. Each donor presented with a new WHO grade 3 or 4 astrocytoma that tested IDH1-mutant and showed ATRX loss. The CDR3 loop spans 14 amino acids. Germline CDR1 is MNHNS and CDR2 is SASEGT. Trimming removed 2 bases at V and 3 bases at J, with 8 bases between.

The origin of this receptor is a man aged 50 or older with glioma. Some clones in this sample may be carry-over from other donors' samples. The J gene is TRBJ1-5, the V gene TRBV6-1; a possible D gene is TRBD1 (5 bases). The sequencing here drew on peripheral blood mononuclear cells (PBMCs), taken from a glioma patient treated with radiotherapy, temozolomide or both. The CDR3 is CASSEPGLNQPQHF. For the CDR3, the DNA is TGTGCCAGCAGTGAACCGGGACTCAATCAGCCCCAGCATTTT.